This T cell receptor beta chain was documented in a study of blood T cells in healthy people across ages. Across the study: Researchers report that template switching captured about one barcoded beta molecule per two T cells.

The V end lost 8 bases, the J end lost 7 bases, and 17 bases lay between the germline ends. The CDR3 has 14 amino acids. Germline CDR1 reads SGHTA; CDR2 reads FQGNSA. Primers used in a second PCR of about 6 to 12 cycles were a sample-barcoded 5' primer and a J-beta primer mix. In TCRdb, the 5' RACE reads were re-called with MiXCR into one record per CDR3 protein. The repertoire holds 780,000 or so distinct CDR3 sequences, with around a quarter as singletons. Those donating, healthy Caucasian individuals from Russia, were aged roughly 6 to 90. The study isolated at least 7 million PBMCs from each sample. This sample was shared with a second study, whose subject was T cells of mothers and their children.

The rearrangement links TRBV7-2 to TRBJ2-2; D might be TRBD2 (6 bases). The receptor's source is a boy between 10 and 17 years old in good health. Sequences were obtained from blood. The CDR3 coding sequence is TGTGCCAGCTTCCGGGACTCCCAAAGCGGGGAGCTGTTTTTT. It is translated as CASFRDSQSGELFF.